This T cell receptor beta chain was documented in a study of PD-1 and CTLA-4 blockade in melanoma. CDR3 size: 12 residues. Germline trimming cut 0 bases from V and 14 bases from J; bases unmatched to any gene: 3. The germline CDR1 and CDR2 sequences are KGHDR and SFDVKD. Only in-frame clones appear in the TCRdb table, and some are missing; sequencing was by immunoSEQ multiplex PCR. The top ten clones hold about 8.6% of a sample with 25,000 to 35,000 clones, approximately 90% of them seen once. This sample comprised CD8+ T cells from peripheral blood, obtained from a patient given anti-PD-1 treatment. The TCR comes from a human donor with melanoma. This chain links TRBV24-1 with TRBJ1-3; 7 nucleotides align to TRBD1. This CDR3 reads CATSDLEGQLYF. The CDR3 DNA reads as TGTGCCACCAGTGATTTGGAGGGACAGCTATATTTT.